A selection of T cell receptor beta chains follows, all from one sample in a study of T cell responses to AZD1222 COVID-19 vaccine. Generated by immunoSEQ multiplex PCR, the TCRdb table keeps only in-frame clones and is missing some. Of around 150,000 clones listed, roughly 91% are singletons. The sample consisted of peripheral blood, taken 28 days after the second AZD1222 dose. Receptors originate from an adult who received the AZD1222 COVID-19 vaccine. Both conserved end residues are part of each CDR3. The order of the fields is clone size, J gene, V gene, D gene, CDR3 protein, CDR3 DNA. The D gene is left open where the match is weak. Clone size is given for some rows only: seen once, a few or many times, or a class if the clone is expanded.

>NA|TRBJ1-5|TRBV6-5|NA
CASSHRDLEPQHF
TGTGCCAGCAGTCACAGGGATTTAGAGCCCCAGCATTTT
>NA|TRBJ1-2|TRBV19|NA
CASSIDLWQAYGYTF
TGTGCCAGTAGTATAGATCTATGGCAGGCTTATGGCTACACCTTC
>NA|TRBJ1-2|TRBV12-5|NA
CASGLVPGTHNYGYTF
TGTGCTAGTGGTTTGGTACCCGGGACACACAACTATGGCTACACCTTC
>NA|TRBJ2-3|TRBV3-1/TRBV3-2|TRBD1
CASHNRGEGTDTQYF
TGTGCCAGCCACAACAGGGGTGAGGGCACAGATACGCAGTATTTT
>NA|TRBJ1-2|TRBV7-9|NA
CASSLAVGGYTF
TGTGCCAGCAGCTTAGCGGTCGGGGGCTACACCTTC
>NA|TRBJ2-3|TRBV5-4|TRBD2
CASRRAGGAPDTQYF
TGTGCCAGCAGAAGGGCGGGGGGGGCCCCAGATACGCAGTATTTT
>NA|TRBJ2-5|TRBV5-5|NA
CASSLVPGRGETQYF
TGTGCCAGCAGCTTGGTTCCAGGGCGGGGAGAGACCCAGTACTTC
>NA|TRBJ1-5|TRBV10-1|NA
CASSQGSISGNQPQHF
TGCGCCAGCAGCCAAGGCAGTATCTCTGGCAATCAGCCCCAGCATTTT
>NA|TRBJ2-7|TRBV2|NA
CASSEPVRFPYEQYF
TGTGCCAGCAGTGAACCAGTCAGGTTCCCCTACGAGCAGTACTTC
>NA|TRBJ1-1|TRBV5-1|NA
CASSTDRSEYTEAFF
TGCGCCAGCAGCACAGACAGGTCCGAGTACACTGAAGCTTTCTTT
>NA|TRBJ2-7|TRBV6-6|NA
CASSIRGSEQYF
TGTGCCAGCAGTATCAGGGGAAGCGAGCAGTACTTC
>NA|TRBJ2-2|TRBV6-6|TRBD2
CASSLPPGGGRFGELFF
TGTGCCAGCAGTCTCCCTCCGGGGGGGGGCCGATTCGGGGAGCTGTTTTTT
>NA|TRBJ1-6|TRBV12-3/TRBV12-4|TRBD1
CASNLGQNSPLHF
TGTGCCAGCAACTTGGGACAGAATTCACCCCTCCACTTT
>NA|TRBJ2-1|TRBV9|TRBD2
CASSVDHPGGRNEQFF
TGTGCCAGCAGCGTAGATCACCCGGGGGGGAGGAATGAGCAGTTCTTC
>NA|TRBJ1-1|TRBV5-4|NA
CASSPDLMRKAFF
TGTGCCAGCAGCCCTGACCTGATGCGCAAAGCTTTCTTT
>once|TRBJ1-2|TRBV3-1/TRBV3-2|NA
CASSQDGRSIGYTF
TGTGCCAGCAGCCAAGACGGCAGGTCGATTGGCTACACCTTC
>NA|TRBJ1-2|TRBV2|TRBD1
CASSPQGAFVHGYTF
TGTGCCAGCAGTCCCCAGGGGGCGTTTGTCCATGGCTACACCTTC
>NA|TRBJ1-2|TRBV4-1|NA
CASSQDEVDYGYTF
TGCGCCAGCAGCCAAGATGAGGTGGACTATGGCTACACCTTC
>NA|TRBJ1-4|TRBV19|NA
CASSIDSAEENEKLFF
TGTGCCAGTAGTATTGATTCAGCAGAGGAAAATGAAAAACTGTTTTTT
>NA|TRBJ1-3|TRBV11-2|TRBD1
CASSLRGGGNTIYF
TGTGCCAGCAGCTTAAGAGGGGGCGGAAACACCATATATTTT
>NA|TRBJ1-1|TRBV6-5|TRBD1
CASRVRGRDTEAFF
TGTGCCAGCAGGGTCAGGGGGCGCGACACTGAAGCTTTCTTT
>NA|TRBJ2-1|TRBV30|NA
CAWNPGAPYEQFF
TGTGCCTGGAACCCGGGAGCCCCCTATGAGCAGTTCTTC